This T cell receptor beta chain came from a study of blood T cell repertoires in COVID-19. The method was immunoSEQ multiplex PCR; TCRdb's version includes in-frame clones alone and lacks a portion of them. There are roughly 230,000 clones in the sample; about 88% occur only once, and around 0.96% lies in the top ten. The V end lost 6 bases, the J end lost 1 base, and 12 bases lay between the germline ends. Germline lookup yields CDR1 SNHLY and CDR2 FYNNEI. This CDR3 has 14 amino acids. This sequence joins TRBV2 and TRBJ1-1, with D possibly matching TRBD1 (5 bases). The source material was peripheral blood. The source is a man aged 35-49 years with acute or convalescent COVID-19. In DNA form, the CDR3 reads TGTGCCAGCAGGCTTAGTACAGGGAACACTGAAGCTTTCTTT. It is translated as CASRLSTGNTEAFF.